One T cell receptor (beta chain) is described in this entry. Its antigen is still unknown. Rearranged V-D-J TRB sequences were amplified with a mixed TRB-A/B primer pool. TCRdb redid the calling of the multiplex PCR reads with MiXCR, one entry per CDR3 protein. The data show 4,500 to 5,000 distinct CDR3 sequences, approximately 30% seen once. This sample stems from a study of T cell repertoires in aging, cancer and after chemotherapy. Broader study findings: Across the chemotherapy interval, each cancer cohort showed higher median generation probability, suggesting thymic rebound.

The template was genomic DNA from peripheral blood, not RNA. The germline CDR1 and CDR2 sequences are SGHKS and YYEKEE (reference sequence). The CDR3 extends over 15 amino acids. V was cut by 6 bases and J by 4 bases, with 14 bases left in between. The sequenced sample was blood. This clonotype was obtained from a human donor with a blood cancer. The chain is built from TRBV5-5 and TRBJ2-6; D gene ambiguous. CDR3 sequence (DNA): TGTGCCAGCACCCTCCCCCAAACCGGGGCCAACGTCCTGACTTTC. Its protein product is CASTLPQTGANVLTF.